The 14 T cell receptor beta chains given below trace back to one sample, sequenced in a study of regulatory T cells in long-lasting Graves disease. Time point reported: newly diagnosed GD, antithyroid drugs for less than 3 months. PBMC-extracted RNA yielded the TCR library. The TCR beta library used iRepertoire HTBI primers with Arm-PCR amplification of CDR3. TCRdb re-called the multiplex PCR reads through MiXCR, storing one row per CDR3 protein. The repertoire consists of approximately 540,000 distinct CDR3 sequences, with more than 10% occurring once and the leading ten covering roughly 8.9%. This sample also belongs to another study, concerning T cells in Graves' hyperthyroidism and ophthalmopathy.

Sequenced material: peripheral blood mononuclear cells (PBMCs), taken at new diagnosis, from a patient treated with antithyroid drugs. All receptors derive from a woman between 25 and 40 years old with Graves disease.

V and J are TRBV4-3 and TRBJ1-1; possible D gene TRBD1, 6 bases. The germline V gene encodes CDR1 LGHNA and CDR2 YSLEER. Trimming pared 8 bases from V and 3 bases from J, leaving 16 bases between. CDR3 size: 14 residues. CDR3 sequence (DNA): TGCGCCAGCGGCACAAGGGGGGGGCACACTGAAGCTTTCTTT. Protein: CASGTRGGHTEAFF.

This clonotype has only a few counts. A much larger clone lies a single base off, so this may be a read error. The chain carries TRBV20-1 and TRBJ2-5; D gene unclear. In germline, CDR1 is DFQATT, CDR2 SNEGSKA (reference sequence). The CDR3 consists of 12 residues. The CDR3: CSASRTKETQSF. The CDR3 nucleotides read TGCAGTGCTTCCCGTACGAAAGAGACCCAGTCCTTC.

The table lists this clonotype with a few counts. The chain is built from TRBV7-8 and TRBJ2-7, with D perhaps being TRBD1 or TRBD2 (5 bases each). The CDR3 loop spans 17 amino acids. Trimming removed 3 bases from V and 1 base from J, with 19 bases in between. The germline gives CDR1 SGHVS, CDR2 FQNEAQ. CDR3 protein: CASSFETPGRRSYEQYF. DNA for the CDR3: TGTGCCAGCAGCTTTGAAACTCCGGGACGGCGGTCCTACGAGCAGTACTTC.

This clonotype was recorded at least ten times. The genes are TRBV19 and TRBJ2-3; D unresolved. Germline assignment: CDR1 LNHDA and CDR2 SQIVND (reference sequence). Trimming removed 1 base at V and 1 base at J, with 9 bases between. The CDR3 is made up of 15 amino acids. CDR3 residues: CASSIGGVRTDTQYF. The CDR3 DNA sequence: TGTGCCAGTAGTATAGGGGGTGTTCGCACAGATACGCAGTATTTT.

This clonotype came up many times. The chain is built from TRBV12-3 or TRBV12-4 and TRBJ2-2, with D maybe TRBD2 (5 bases). There are 15 residues in the CDR3. Trimming removed 3 bases at V and 1 base at J, with 9 bases between. DNA for the CDR3: TGTGCCAGCAGTTTGTCCGGGGTGAACACCGGGGAGCTGTTTTTT. This encodes CASSLSGVNTGELFF.

This clonotype was seen ten or more times. V gene TRBV27 combines with J gene TRBJ2-1; D not resolved. CDR3 size: 14 residues. Germline V gives CDR1 MNHEY, CDR2 SMNVEV (reference sequence). Trimming shortened V by 4 bases and J by 4 bases, and 11 bases separated the two germline ends. CDR3 protein: CASSSESVYNEQFF. In DNA, the CDR3 is TGTGCCAGCAGTTCAGAGTCAGTTTACAATGAGCAGTTCTTC.

There are a few counts of this clonotype. The gene calls are TRBV19 and TRBJ2-1; 8 bases match TRBD2. Germline V gene sequence: CDR1 LNHDA, CDR2 SQIVND (reference sequence). This CDR3 contains 16 residues. Germline trimming cut 3 bases from V and 4 bases from J; bases unmatched to any gene: 8. The CDR3 DNA reads TGTGCCAGTAGTATTTTGAGCGGGAGCAGGTACAATGAGCAGTTCTTC. Protein product: CASSILSGSRYNEQFF. The full variable domain, its missing parts supplied by reference TRBV19 and TRBJ2-1, is DGGITQSPKYLFRKEGQNVTLSCEQNLNHDAMYWYRQDPGQGLRLIYYSQIVNDFQKGDIAEGYSVSREKKESFPLTVTSAQKNPTAFYLCASSILSGSRYNEQFFGPGTRLTVL.

Many counts were recorded for this clonotype. The rearrangement uses TRBV19 and TRBJ2-7; 14 bases map to TRBD2. The CDR3 is 17 amino acids. Germline lookup yields CDR1 LNHDA and CDR2 SQIVND (reference sequence). After removal of 4 bases from V and 0 bases from J, the junction contained 5 bases not matched to a gene. The CDR3 sequence: CASSTGGTSGSSYEQYF. CDR3 in DNA: TGTGCCAGTAGTACAGGGGGGACTAGCGGGAGCTCCTACGAGCAGTACTTC.

The chain couples TRBV5-1 to TRBJ2-7; TRBD1 is a possible D gene (5 bases). Looked up from germline, CDR1 is SGHRS and CDR2 is YFSETQ. Trimming took 0 bases from V and 5 from J, leaving 12 bases between them. The CDR3 spans 14 residues. The DNA of the CDR3 is TGCGCCAGCAGCTTGGGTCAGGGTGGCCACGAGCAGTACTTC. The encoded protein is CASSLGQGGHEQYF.

The V call is TRBV19, the J call TRBJ2-7; the D is unclear. Trimming removed 3 bases at V and 5 bases at J, with 11 bases between. Per the germline V gene, CDR1 is LNHDA and CDR2 is SQIVND (reference sequence). The CDR3 is 13 residues long. CDR3 protein: CASSILADDEQYF. DNA of the CDR3: TGTGCCAGTAGTATCTTGGCGGATGACGAGCAGTACTTC.

The rearrangement joins TRBV9 to TRBJ2-5; D gene uncertain. This CDR3 comprises 15 residues. V was trimmed by 0 bases and J by 1 base, leaving 10 bases between them. Germline assignment: CDR1 SGDLS and CDR2 YYNGEE. The CDR3 is CASSVDVQTQETQYF. The CDR3 DNA follows: TGTGCCAGCAGCGTAGACGTACAGACCCAAGAGACCCAGTACTTC.

This clonotype occurred many times. The rearrangement links TRBV7-3 to TRBJ1-1; 7 nucleotides line up with TRBD1. This CDR3 is built from 14 residues. Germline CDR1 SGHTA, CDR2 FQGTGA. V trimming: 3 bases; J trimming: 8 bases; junction bases outside the gene matches: 9. CDR3 sequence: CASSFSLRQGEAFF. CDR3 coding DNA: TGTGCCAGCAGCTTCTCCCTAAGACAGGGCGAAGCTTTCTTT.

The V call is TRBV19, the J call TRBJ1-1; D might be TRBD1 (6 bases). Germline CDR1 and CDR2: LNHDA and SQIVND (reference sequence). V lost 6 bases, J lost 1 base, and 12 bases lay in between. The CDR3 sequence is 14 residues long. The CDR3 spells CASRQTGSNTEAFF. The CDR3 DNA is TGTGCCAGTAGACAGACAGGTTCGAACACTGAAGCTTTCTTT.

This clonotype appeared many times. The V gene is TRBV30, the J gene TRBJ1-6; TRBD1 matches at 7 bases. Germline CDR1 reads GTSNPN; CDR2 reads SVGIG (reference sequence). V was pared by 4 bases and J by 10 bases, with 10 bases of the junction left unmatched. This CDR3 comprises 14 residues. The CDR3 DNA reads as TGTGCCTGGACTAGGGGGCTAGTCATCTCACCCCTCCACTTT. Translation gives CAWTRGLVISPLHF. The variable domain in full, completed from reference TRBV30 and TRBJ1-6, reads SQTIHQWPATLVQPVGSPLSLECTVEGTSNPNLYWYRQAAGRGLQLLFYSVGIGQISSEVPQNLSASRPQDRQFILSSKKLLLSDSGFYLCAWTRGLVISPLHFGNGTRLTVT.